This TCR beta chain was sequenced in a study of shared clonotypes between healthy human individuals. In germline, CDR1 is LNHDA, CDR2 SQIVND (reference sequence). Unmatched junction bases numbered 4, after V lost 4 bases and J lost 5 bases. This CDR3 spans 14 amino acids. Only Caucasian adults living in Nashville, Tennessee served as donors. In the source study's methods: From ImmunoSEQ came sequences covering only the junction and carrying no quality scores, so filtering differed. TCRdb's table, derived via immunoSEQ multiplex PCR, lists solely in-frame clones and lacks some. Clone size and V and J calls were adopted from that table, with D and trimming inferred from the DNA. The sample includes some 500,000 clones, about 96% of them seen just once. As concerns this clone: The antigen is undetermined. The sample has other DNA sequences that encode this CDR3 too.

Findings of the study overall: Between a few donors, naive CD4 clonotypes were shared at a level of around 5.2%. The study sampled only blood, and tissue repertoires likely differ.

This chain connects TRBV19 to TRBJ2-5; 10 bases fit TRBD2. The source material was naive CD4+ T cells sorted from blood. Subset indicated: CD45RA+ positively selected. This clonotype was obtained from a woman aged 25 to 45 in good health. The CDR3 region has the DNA TGTGCCAGTAGTACCCTAGCGGGAGAGGAGACCCAGTACTTC. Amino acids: CASSTLAGEETQYF.